This T cell receptor (beta chain) is from a study of monozygotic twins with inflammatory bowel disease (dated by TCRdb to about 2019). At the level of the whole study: The full study comprised some 30 monozygotic twin pairs: nine German pairs (four IBD-concordant, five IBD-discordant) and 19 IBD-discordant Danish pairs. Each individual had, on average, about 151 000 unique TCRalpha sequences and 181 000 unique TCRbeta sequences available for analysis. The search for disease-associated traits relied mainly on comparing, within discordant pairs, IBD patients with their genetically identical healthy co-twins.

From each donor, an approximately 2.4 ml peripheral blood sample was drawn into PAXgene tubes and stored at -80 degrees C. Total RNA was isolated from whole blood with the PAXgene blood miRNA kit on an automated QIAcube, without T cell sorting. Peripheral blood from monozygotic twin pairs who were concordant or discordant for inflammatory bowel disease underwent deep TCRalpha and TCRbeta repertoire profiling using unique molecular barcoding. Smoking habits were recorded for all twin pairs, and individuals were classified as current, former or never smokers. Results and caveats for the whole study, not just this receptor: TCRbeta repertoire diversity, by inverse Simpson index, was decreased in IBD patients compared with their healthy co-twins. IBD patients shared fewer clonotypes with other individuals than healthy twins did, most markedly in patients showing signs of disease activity. Distinction between different T cell subtypes could not be achieved in the analysis. No single strong signal or clonotype linked to IBD turned up in the results, so the idea that one exists was not supported. No difference in repertoire similarity was observed between concordant and discordant twins, possibly owing to limited statistical power. Differing immunosuppressive treatments among patients may have added background noise and inter-individual variability to the repertoires.

Library prep was done by 5' RACE. The input for every TCR library was approximately 3,500 ng of total RNA. cDNA was synthesized with SMARTScribe reverse transcriptase in eight separate reactions per sample. During cDNA synthesis, template switching was used to introduce unique molecular identifiers that contained a 6-nucleotide sample barcode. TCRalpha and TCRbeta cDNA was amplified by two nested PCRs of roughly 15 and 9 cycles, with bead purification after each PCR. Before amplification, the cDNA was treated with uracil DNA-glycosylase and purified using the QIAquick PCR purification kit. The second PCR was the step at which Illumina TruSeq-compatible adapters and sample-specific barcodes were added. TapeStation and Qubit were used to check library quality and concentration, and about 5.2 ng of each library went into the pool. Sequencing of pooled libraries was carried out on an Illumina HiSeq2500 single-index Rapid Run using 2 x 100 bp reads and custom sequencing primers. The authors' pipeline ran thus. MiGEC version 1.2.6 was used for UMI-based consensus assembly, which corrected PCR and sequencing errors. MiXCR version 2.1.1 was used for V(D)J alignment, clonotype assembly and CDR3 extraction. Normalisation of gene usage, clonotype sharing and MAIT/NKT TCR abundance was achieved by analysing the top 1000, 10 000 and 20 000 clonotypes per sample. After downsampling to 27 000 UMIs, diversity was calculated as the inverse Simpson index using the vegan R package. Paired Mann-Whitney U tests were applied to discordant twin pairs, with Benjamini-Hochberg correction for multiple testing. Following reprocessing of the reads by TCRdb, the data hold one row per CDR3 protein sequence and no DNA is available. These V and J calls are TCRdb output, not the study's own analysis. In this sample's table one finds over 110,000 distinct CDR3 sequences. 2.4% of the sample is taken by the ten largest.

Turning to this clonotype: Its binding antigen is unknown.

Inclusive of the bounding cysteine and phenylalanine, the CDR3 is 15 residues long. No DNA was logged. The germline V gene (reference sequence) gives CDR1 as DFQATT and CDR2 as SNEGSKA. The V gene is TRBV20-1 and the J gene is TRBJ2-1; TCRdb picks TRBD1, but there is no DNA to check that call. Input material: blood. The sequence derives from a human donor with ulcerative colitis or Crohn's disease, or a healthy co-twin of an affected twin (not recorded which). The CDR3 protein sequence reads: CSAGQGLSSYNEQFF.